This TCR beta chain originates from a study of blood T cell repertoires in COVID-19. Study in general: Spain, Italy and the United States supplied samples that represented acute and convalescent COVID-19. PBMCs, B-cell-depleted T cells, or T cells were the source of the cDNA or gDNA that made up the material.

The ends were cut back, 11 bases at V and 9 bases at J, with 17 bases in the middle. The CDR3 loop spans 11 amino acids. Germline CDR1 and CDR2: MNHEY and SVGAGI. Original handling: Cell counts per sample came from amplifying reference gene primers. Sequencing used immunoSEQ multiplex PCR; TCRdb keeps in-frame clones, though not all of them. Clonal size and the V and J genes are those of that table, whereas D and trimming came from the DNA. There are approximately 190,000 clones in the sample; about four fifths occur only once, and around 6.9% lies in the top ten. This clonotype was sampled from a man aged 60 to 75 with acute or convalescent COVID-19. The J gene is TRBJ2-7, the V gene TRBV6-5; the D gene is possibly TRBD1 (7 bases). Sequencing was done on a sample of peripheral blood. The DNA of the CDR3 is TGTGCCGCCGGGACAGCGGGCGGGCAGTACTTC. Protein product: CAAGTAGGQYF.